A single sample gave rise to the 11 T cell receptor beta chains below, sequenced in a study of beta chain features in type 1 diabetes (dated by TCRdb to between 2018 and 2020). Library creation used the immunoSEQ multiplex PCR assay. The entire amount of isolated RNA was reverse transcribed using the High Capacity cDNA Reverse Transcription Kit, so the sequenced TCRB transcripts were expressed ones. The table comes from immuneACCESS by way of TCRdb, which keeps in-frame sequences with V and J called. Part of the clones is missing from these tables; in studies checked, under half for an unresolved V gene and the rest for unknown reasons. The sample includes hundreds of thousands of clones, with roughly 9.6% observed a single time. The ten largest clones take up just over 0.015% of the sample. The sample was naive CD4+ T cells from blood. Sample cell subset or site, as interpreted from the label and publication: true naive CD4+ T cells. Every receptor here comes from a woman in her 30s in good health.

This chain connects TRBV29-1 to TRBJ2-3, with 8 bases matching TRBD1. The CDR3 spans 15 residues. Unmatched junction bases numbered 8, after V lost 6 bases and J lost 0 bases. Germline CDR1 and CDR2: SQVTM and ANQGSEA. For the CDR3, the DNA is TGCAGCGTCCCGGACAGGGCGCTAAGCACAGATACGCAGTATTTT. Encoded protein: CSVPDRALSTDTQYF.

The rearrangement uses TRBV27 and TRBJ1-4; D is uncertain. Trimming cost V 2 bases and J 8 bases, with 15 bases left between them. CDR1 and CDR2 from the germline V gene are MNHEY and SMNVEV (reference sequence). The CDR3 covers 15 residues. The CDR3 sequence: CASSLVRGGNEKLFF. Here the CDR3 DNA reads TGTGCCAGCAGTTTAGTTCGGGGTGGTAACGAAAAACTGTTTTTT.

The chain couples TRBV30 to TRBJ1-1; D is unresolved. The ends were cut back, 8 bases at V and 3 bases at J, with 16 bases in the middle. The CDR3 extends over 13 amino acids. Germline CDR1 GTSNPN, CDR2 SVGIG (reference sequence). The chain's CDR3 is CARDKVGDTEAFF. CDR3 coding DNA: TGTGCCCGCGACAAGGTCGGGGACACTGAAGCTTTCTTT.

The chain couples TRBV9 to TRBJ2-1; D unclear. Trimming removed 0 bases at V and 0 bases at J, with 10 bases between. The CDR3 contains 16 residues. Germline CDR1 reads SGDLS; CDR2 reads YYNGEE. CDR3 DNA: TGTGCCAGCAGCGTAGATGGGCTACCCTCCTACAATGAGCAGTTCTTC. Its protein product is CASSVDGLPSYNEQFF.

This clone was counted only a few times. V gene TRBV27 combines with J gene TRBJ2-1, with 11 bases aligning to TRBD1. Per the germline V gene, CDR1 is MNHEY and CDR2 is SMNVEV (reference sequence). The CDR3 sequence is 13 residues long. The V segment lost 8 bases and the J segment 7 bases; nucleotides outside the gene matches: 4. The CDR3 protein is CASGQGAPNEQFF. CDR3 DNA sequence: TGTGCCAGCGGACAGGGGGCGCCGAATGAGCAGTTCTTC.

The chain combines TRBV15 with TRBJ2-5; 7 bases map to TRBD1. This CDR3 contains 16 residues. The trim removed 0 bases at V and 1 base at J, leaving 5 bases unmatched. The germline V gene encodes CDR1 LNHNV and CDR2 YYDKDF (reference sequence). Here the CDR3 reads CATSRDRGTAQETQYF. Here the CDR3 DNA reads TGTGCCACCAGCAGAGATAGAGGGACAGCCCAAGAGACCCAGTACTTC.

This rearrangement joins TRBV25-1 to TRBJ2-1; the D gene is possibly TRBD2 (6 bases). V was shortened by 5 bases and J by 10 bases, with 18 bases between the two germline ends. Germline values: CDR1 MGHDK, CDR2 SYGVNS. This CDR3 has 14 amino acids. CDR3 protein: CASSTSPGPREQFF. In DNA, the CDR3 is TGTGCCAGCAGTACTAGCCCAGGACCAAGAGAGCAGTTCTTC.

This clone was observed at least ten times. The genes are TRBV28 and TRBJ2-1; TRBD2 is a possible D gene (5 bases). The CDR3 runs 14 residues. Trimming cost V 8 bases and J 7 bases, with 18 bases left between them. Germline V gene data show CDR1 as MDHEN and CDR2 as SYDVKM. This CDR3 is CASGELAPRNEQFF. The CDR3 bases are TGTGCCAGCGGTGAGCTAGCCCCCCGGAATGAGCAGTTCTTC.

The chain carries TRBV4-2 and TRBJ2-7; 14 positions agree with TRBD2. The CDR3 length is 17 residues. The trim removed 5 bases at V and 10 bases at J, leaving 16 bases unmatched. Germline lookup yields CDR1 LGHNA and CDR2 YNFKEQ. CDR3 residues: CASSYTSGTSGRGLQYF. As DNA, the CDR3 is TGTGCCAGCAGCTACACCTCCGGGACTAGCGGGAGAGGGCTTCAGTACTTC.

This clone was seen a few times. The chain carries TRBV11-3 and TRBJ2-1, with D possibly TRBD2 on 5 matching bases. Trimming took 2 bases from V and 3 from J, leaving 8 bases between them. CDR1 and CDR2 (germline): SGHNT, YENEEA. There are 14 residues in the CDR3. The CDR3 coding sequence is TGTGCCAGCAGCTTAAGCGACTACTACAATGAGCAGTTCTTC. It yields the protein CASSLSDYYNEQFF.

This clone was picked up a small number of times. The rearrangement links TRBV29-1 to TRBJ2-7, with TRBD2 matching over 8 bases. Germline V gene data show CDR1 as SQVTM and CDR2 as ANQGSEA. V shed 2 bases and J 5 bases; nucleotides not matched to a gene: 5. The CDR3 loop spans 13 amino acids. This CDR3 is CSVEKAGGDEQYF. CDR3 nucleotides: TGCAGCGTTGAAAAGGCGGGAGGCGACGAGCAGTACTTC.